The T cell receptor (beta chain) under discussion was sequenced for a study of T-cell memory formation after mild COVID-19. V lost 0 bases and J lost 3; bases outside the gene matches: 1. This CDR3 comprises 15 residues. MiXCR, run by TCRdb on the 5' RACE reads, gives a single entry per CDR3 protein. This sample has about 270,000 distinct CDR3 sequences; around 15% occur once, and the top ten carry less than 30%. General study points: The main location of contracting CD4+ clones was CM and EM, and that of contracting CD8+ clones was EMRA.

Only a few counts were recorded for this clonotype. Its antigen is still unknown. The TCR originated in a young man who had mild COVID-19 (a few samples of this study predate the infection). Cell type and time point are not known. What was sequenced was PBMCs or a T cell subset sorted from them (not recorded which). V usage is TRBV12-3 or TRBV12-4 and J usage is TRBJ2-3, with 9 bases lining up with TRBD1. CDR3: CASSLADRGTDTQYF. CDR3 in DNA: TGTGCCAGCAGTTTAGCGGACAGGGGAACAGATACGCAGTATTTT.